The 21 T cell receptor beta chains reported below all come from one sample, sequenced in a study of cytomegalovirus exposure and HLA in healthy donors. PCR primers comprised 60 Vbeta and 13 Jbeta primers. TCRdb's table, derived via immunoSEQ multiplex PCR, lists solely in-frame clones and lacks some. The table gives about 200,000 clones; the top ten clones make up over 0.75% of it. The specimen sequenced was PBMCs. These TCRs come from a woman aged 30 to 39 in good health and CMV-seropositive.

This rearrangement joins TRBV30 to TRBJ2-7; D possibly corresponds to TRBD1 (6 bases). The CDR3 covers 13 residues. CDR1 GTSNPN and CDR2 SVGIG come from the germline V gene (reference sequence). V lost 6 bases, J lost 0 bases, and 12 bases lay in between. CDR3 sequence: CACSQGLSYEQYF. The DNA of the CDR3 is TGTGCCTGCTCTCAGGGGCTCTCCTACGAGCAGTACTTC.

The chain recombines TRBV2 with TRBJ1-1; D call uncertain. V lost 8 bases and J lost 3, with 13 bases in between. This CDR3 contains 13 residues. Germline V gene lookup returns CDR1 SNHLY and CDR2 FYNNEI. CDR3 amino acids: CASPDERDTEAFF. CDR3 in DNA: TGTGCCAGCCCCGACGAGAGGGACACTGAAGCTTTCTTT. The variable domain in full, completed from reference TRBV2 and TRBJ1-1, reads EPEVTQTPSHQVTQMGQEVILRCVPISNHLYFYWYRQILGQKVEFLVSFYNNEISEKSEIFDDQFSVERPDGSNFTLKIRSTKLEDSAMYFCASPDERDTEAFFGQGTRLTVV.

V usage is TRBV19 and J usage is TRBJ2-1, with TRBD1 as a possible D gene (6 bases). The germline V gene encodes CDR1 LNHDA and CDR2 SQIVND (reference sequence). The CDR3 extends over 15 amino acids. V dropped 3 bases and J dropped 2 bases, with 11 bases sitting between them. The DNA of the CDR3 is TGTGCCAGTAGTATTTACCAGGGGACCTACAATGAGCAGTTCTTC. Protein sequence: CASSIYQGTYNEQFF.

The chain links TRBV28 to TRBJ2-7; TRBD2 agrees at 13 bases. Germline V gene lookup returns CDR1 MDHEN and CDR2 SYDVKM. This CDR3 has 17 amino acids. The junction had 13 bases not matched to a gene; V was cut back by 6 bases and J by 5 bases. This chain's CDR3 is CASRSPARTSGSDEQYF. The CDR3 nucleotides are TGTGCCAGCAGATCCCCCGCCCGGACTAGCGGGAGCGACGAGCAGTACTTC.

The rearrangement uses TRBV7-2 and TRBJ1-2; the match to TRBD1 covers 7 bases. Germline loops: CDR1 SGHTA, CDR2 FQGNSA. After removal of 1 base from V and 3 bases from J, the junction contained 5 bases not matched to a gene. The CDR3 totals 15 residues. The CDR3 nucleotides are TGTGCCAGCAGCTTAGAGGGGGCGCTTTACTATGGCTACACCTTC. This translates into CASSLEGALYYGYTF.

The genes are TRBV6-1 and TRBJ2-7, with 7 bases that match TRBD1. In germline, CDR1 is MNHNS, CDR2 SASEGT. The CDR3 runs to 13 residues. V lost 3 bases to trimming and J lost 5 bases; unmatched junction nucleotides: 4. CDR3 sequence (DNA): TGTGCCAGCAGTGAGACAGGGAAGGACGAGCAGTACTTC. Amino acid sequence: CASSETGKDEQYF.

The chain couples TRBV6-5 to TRBJ2-7, with TRBD2 matching 10 bases. In germline, CDR1 is MNHEY, CDR2 SVGAGI. There are 15 residues in the CDR3. The V segment lost 2 bases and the J segment 4 bases; nucleotides outside the gene matches: 5. This CDR3 reads CASSYRPSGSYEQYF. The CDR3 bases are TGTGCCAGCAGTTACAGGCCTAGCGGGAGTTACGAGCAGTACTTC.

The CDR3 here is CASSMVGQPQHF. The CDR3 DNA is TGTGCCAGTAGTATGGTTGGCCAGCCCCAGCATTTT. The J gene is TRBJ1-5, the V gene TRBV19, with D unresolved. V was trimmed by 3 bases and J by 7 bases, leaving 7 bases between them. Germline CDR1 reads LNHDA; CDR2 reads SQIVND (reference sequence). CDR3 length: 12 residues.

The chain is built from TRBV29-1 and TRBJ2-5; 9 positions match TRBD2. The CDR3 loop spans 13 amino acids. With V trimmed by 6 bases and J by 2 bases, 4 bases remained unmatched. Germline-derived CDR1 and CDR2 are SQVTM and ANQGSEA. This CDR3 reads CSVRTSAQETQYF. Here the CDR3 DNA reads TGCAGCGTAAGGACTAGCGCACAAGAGACCCAGTACTTC.

The chain has TRBV28 and TRBJ2-3; the D gene is possibly TRBD1 (6 bases). Germline V gives CDR1 MDHEN, CDR2 SYDVKM. The CDR3 runs to 14 residues. Trimming stripped 10 bases from V and 1 base from J, with 15 bases between. CDR3 sequence reads: CATRQEWGTDTQYF. DNA of the CDR3: TGTGCCACCCGACAGGAGTGGGGCACAGATACGCAGTATTTT.

V is TRBV7-9 and J is TRBJ1-1, with D uncertain. The germline gives CDR1 SEHNR, CDR2 FQNEAQ (reference sequence). V was clipped by 4 bases and J by 6 bases, with 12 bases between them. CDR3 length: 13 residues. Here the CDR3 reads CASSSLRGAEAFF. The CDR3 DNA reads as TGTGCCAGCAGCTCATTGCGGGGAGCTGAAGCTTTCTTT.

The chain combines TRBV29-1 with TRBJ2-5; 9 bases align to TRBD2. The assigned J gene may be wrong: the sequence end matches TRBJ2-7 better. This CDR3 is built from 14 residues. CDR1 and CDR2 from the germline V gene are SQVTM and ANQGSEA. CDR3 sequence (DNA): TGCAGCGCGGGAAGCGGGGGGAGCTCCTACGAGCAGTACTTC. Its protein is CSAGSGGSSYEQYF.

The rearrangement uses TRBV18 and TRBJ1-5; 8 nucleotides align to TRBD1. J was trimmed by 3 bases and V by 2 bases; bases with no gene match: 3. The CDR3 totals 15 residues. CDR1 and CDR2 from the germline V gene are KGHSH and LQKENI. The CDR3 is CASSPRTGNNQPQHF. The CDR3 coding sequence is TGTGCCAGCTCACCAAGGACAGGGAACAATCAGCCCCAGCATTTT.

CDR3 in amino acids: CASSPNLGPAGYSTDTQYF. CDR3 nucleotides: TGTGCCAGCAGCCCCAACCTAGGTCCGGCGGGGTATAGCACAGATACGCAGTATTTT. This chain connects TRBV5-6 to TRBJ2-3; tentatively, D is TRBD2 (6 bases). Trimming took 4 bases from V and 0 from J, leaving 24 bases between them. The CDR3 runs 19 residues. Looked up from germline, CDR1 is SGHDT and CDR2 is YYEEEE.

V usage is TRBV15 and J usage is TRBJ2-3; D is undetermined. This CDR3 comprises 16 residues. Per germline, CDR1 LNHNV and CDR2 YYDKDF (reference sequence). V was pared by 1 base and J by 2 bases, with 13 bases between. CDR3 sequence: CATSRATTLPTDTQYF. The CDR3 bases are TGTGCCACCAGCAGAGCCACGACACTCCCCACAGATACGCAGTATTTT. The full variable domain, in which reference TRBV15 and TRBJ2-3 provide the parts outside the CDR3, is DAMVIQNPRYQVTQFGKPVTLSCSQTLNHNVMYWYQQKSSQAPKLLFHYYDKDFNNEADTPDNFQSRRPNTSFCFLDIRSPGLGDTAMYLCATSRATTLPTDTQYFGPGTRLTVL.

The rearrangement links TRBV11-2 to TRBJ1-1; D remains unclear. Per the germline V gene, CDR1 is SGHAT and CDR2 is FQNNGV. The CDR3 has 13 residues. The V and J ends lost 4 bases and 4 bases respectively, with 10 bases between them. The CDR3 DNA sequence: TGTGCCAGCAGCTGGGTGCGGGGCACTGAAGCTTTCTTT. As protein: CASSWVRGTEAFF.

This chain joins TRBV5-1 and TRBJ2-1; D is unresolved. Trimming removed 1 base from V and 7 bases from J, with 15 bases in between. CDR1 and CDR2 from the germline V gene are SGHRS and YFSETQ. This CDR3 is 15 amino acids long. CDR3: CASSLNFGRENEQFF. CDR3 coding DNA: TGCGCCAGCAGCTTGAACTTTGGTCGAGAAAATGAGCAGTTCTTC.

The rearrangement joins TRBV10-3 to TRBJ2-5; a possible D gene is TRBD1 (6 bases). CDR1 is ENHRY and CDR2 is SYGVKD in the germline V gene. CDR3 length equals 15 residues. Deletions cut 4 bases from V and 2 bases from J, with 14 bases between. The CDR3 DNA follows: TGTGCCATCAGTGGGGGGACAAGCTCACAAGAGACCCAGTACTTC. This encodes CAISGGTSSQETQYF.

The rearrangement joins TRBV28 to TRBJ1-6; the D is unclear. CDR3 length equals 16 residues. The ends were cut back, 7 bases at V and 4 bases at J, with 17 bases in the middle. Germline CDR1 reads MDHEN; CDR2 reads SYDVKM. The CDR3 reads CASTSGGRRYNSPLHF. The DNA of the CDR3 is TGTGCCAGCACCAGCGGTGGCAGGAGGTATAATTCACCCCTCCACTTT.

The chain couples TRBV28 to TRBJ2-7, with D tentatively TRBD2 (5 bases). Germline V gives CDR1 MDHEN, CDR2 SYDVKM. V lost 7 bases to trimming and J lost 0 bases, with 16 bases between them. The CDR3 spans 15 residues. The CDR3 sequence: CASKTVKRSSYEQYF. Written as DNA, the CDR3 is TGTGCCAGCAAAACCGTCAAGCGGTCCTCCTACGAGCAGTACTTC.

This chain joins TRBV12-1 and TRBJ2-7; no DNA check was done on the table's D call, TRBD1. TRBV12-1 is marked as a pseudogene. This CDR3 contains 17 residues. For the CDR3, the DNA is TGTGCCAGCAGCTTTGTCTTGGGACAGCTACCTCACTACGAGCAGTACTTC. It yields the protein CASSFVLGQLPHYEQYF.